These 18 T cell receptor beta chains were all obtained from the same sample, sequenced in a study of CXCR3-negative and CXCR3-positive naive CD8 T cells. Each TRB cDNA library was prepared by 5' RACE (with UMI labels). One entry per CDR3 protein, without DNA, is what TCRdb gives after re-calling the 5' RACE reads. Its table lists around 56,000 distinct CDR3 sequences. Sequencing was performed on naive CXCR3- CD8+ T cells from blood. Subset of the sample: CD45RO-CCR7+CD27+CD95- naive CD8+ T cells lacking CXCR3 (TNR3-). These receptors were taken from a human donor in good health. Some clones in this sample may be carry-over from other donors' samples.

This chain connects TRBV20-1 to TRBJ2-1; TCRdb gives TRBD2 as the D gene, but with no DNA this cannot be confirmed. This CDR3 is built from 13 residues. Germline V CDR1 and CDR2: DFQATT, SNEGSKA (reference sequence). The CDR3 protein is CSAPGLGYNEQFF.

The J gene is TRBJ2-7, the V gene TRBV7-2; the TCRdb call, TRBD1, lacks DNA for checking. The CDR3 has 15 residues. CDR1 SGHTA and CDR2 FQGNSA come from the germline V gene. Here the CDR3 reads CASSLFLGGFSEQYF.

The V call is TRBV29-1, the J call TRBJ2-3; lacking DNA, the TRBD2 call made by TCRdb goes unchecked. The CDR3 spans 14 residues. CDR1 and CDR2 from the germline V gene are SQVTM and ANQGSEA. This chain's CDR3 is CSVVGKRSTDTQYF.

The chain is built from TRBV4-3 and TRBJ2-1; the D gene TCRdb calls, TRBD1, cannot be checked with no DNA. The germline V gene has CDR1 LGHNA and CDR2 YSLEER. The length of the CDR3 is 18 residues. The chain's CDR3 is CASSQDRSTELANNEQFF.

The chain couples TRBV10-3 to TRBJ2-7; there is no DNA to check the TCRdb D call of TRBD2. Germline V gives CDR1 ENHRY, CDR2 SYGVKD. The CDR3 is 14 residues long. The CDR3 loop is CAISEGAEYHEQYF.

The V call is TRBV20-1, the J call TRBJ1-6; TCRdb outputs TRBD1, but without DNA this stays unchecked. The V gene's germline CDR1 is DFQATT and CDR2 SNEGSKA (reference sequence). This CDR3 is 14 amino acids long. CDR3 loop: CSARAGQAIAPLHF.

This chain joins TRBV4-1 and TRBJ2-7; no DNA is available, so the TRBD1 call from TCRdb remains unchecked. Germline-derived CDR1 and CDR2 are MGHRA and YSYEKL. This CDR3 is built from 14 residues. The CDR3 protein is CASSQGPLGDEQYF.

The chain carries TRBV5-5 and TRBJ1-3; TCRdb reports TRBD1, a call that lacks DNA to check it against. Germline-derived CDR1 and CDR2 are SGHKS and YYEKEE (reference sequence). This CDR3 comprises 17 residues. The CDR3 is CASSSWTEPYSGNTIYF.

J is TRBJ2-7 and V is TRBV29-1. This CDR3 is 12 amino acids long. From germline, CDR1 is SQVTM and CDR2 ANQGSEA. CDR3 loop: CSVEVQTYEQYF.

The rearrangement joins TRBV10-3 to TRBJ2-7. The CDR3 consists of 15 residues. Germline-derived CDR1 and CDR2 are ENHRY and SYGVKD. The CDR3 region is CAISGTGGSSYEQYF.

V usage is TRBV20-1 and J usage is TRBJ1-2; TCRdb's D call, TRBD1, is unchecked because there is no DNA. CDR1 DFQATT and CDR2 SNEGSKA come from the germline V gene (reference sequence). The CDR3 has 15 amino acids. The CDR3 is CSAPRTALLNYGYTF.

V and J are TRBV6-5 and TRBJ2-7; TCRdb picks TRBD2, but there is no DNA to check that call. The CDR3 totals 18 residues. Germline V gene data show CDR1 as MNHEY and CDR2 as SVGAGI. CDR3: CASSSGLAGTLYSYEQYF.

This chain links TRBV6-1 with TRBJ2-1; TCRdb's assignment of TRBD1 cannot be checked, as there is no DNA. Looked up from germline, CDR1 is MNHNS and CDR2 is SASEGT. The CDR3 runs to 18 residues. CDR3 sequence: CASLLLLGTDVTYNEQFF.

The rearrangement joins TRBV29-1 to TRBJ2-7; the D call of TRBD1 rests on TCRdb alone, since no DNA is present to check it. Germline CDR1 is SQVTM and CDR2 is ANQGSEA. The CDR3 length is 14 residues. CDR3 loop: CSVERAGASAEQYF.

The chain combines TRBV5-6 with TRBJ2-1; TCRdb designates TRBD2, a call that cannot be tested without DNA. Germline V gives CDR1 SGHDT, CDR2 YYEEEE. The CDR3 consists of 16 residues. The CDR3 region is CASSLVPSGGYNEQFF.

V is TRBV7-2 and J is TRBJ2-7; the D gene TCRdb calls, TRBD2, cannot be checked with no DNA. The CDR3 is 17 residues long. Germline V gene data show CDR1 as SGHTA and CDR2 as FQGNSA. CDR3 protein: CASSETSGVLEEYEQYF.

This sequence joins TRBV6-2 or TRBV6-3 and TRBJ2-7; the D gene TCRdb calls, TRBD1, cannot be checked with no DNA. Germline loops: CDR1 MNHEY, CDR2 SVGEGT. The CDR3 has 16 amino acids. The CDR3 here is CASSYSHRMPSYEQYF.

CDR3 region: CASSRGGGLTSTDTQYF. The rearrangement joins TRBV7-6 to TRBJ2-3; TCRdb selects TRBD2, and the lack of DNA leaves this call unchecked. This CDR3 has 17 residues. CDR1 is SGHVS and CDR2 is FNYEAQ in the germline V gene.